This is a list of T cell receptor beta chains from one sample in a study of early T cells in non-severe SARS-CoV-2 infection. TCRdb analysed the 5' RACE reads with MiXCR anew, one entry per CDR3 protein. This table has about 80,000 distinct CDR3 sequences, 5% appearing once. The sequencing here drew on whole blood, taken at baseline. The receptors were sampled from an adult who was a healthcare worker with PCR-confirmed SARS-CoV-2 infection or an uninfected control (not recorded which). Both conserved end residues are trimmed from each CDR3.

V: TRBV28; J: TRBJ1-5; CDR3: ASSLSTGRNQPQH
V: TRBV11-3; J: TRBJ2-1; CDR3: ASSLDGTSRGEQF
V: TRBV9; J: TRBJ2-3; CDR3: ASSVAGRLYTDTQY
V: TRBV11-1; J: TRBJ1-5; CDR3: ASAWRGGQPQH
V: TRBV29-1; J: TRBJ1-2; CDR3: SVGGTGYT
V: TRBV7-2; J: TRBJ2-7; CDR3: ASSLNSLDTAYEQY
V: TRBV11-2; J: TRBJ2-1; CDR3: ASSPETAYNEQF
V: TRBV7-3; J: TRBJ2-3; CDR3: ASSLGRDPTPSTQY
V: TRBV13; J: TRBJ2-2; CDR3: ASRQGANTGELF
V: TRBV4-1; J: TRBJ2-7; CDR3: ASSQDGVGGQGVREQY
V: TRBV4-1; J: TRBJ1-1; CDR3: ASSQDIRRHTNTEAF
V: TRBV7-3; J: TRBJ2-5; CDR3: ASSLSPQAPGTQH